This is a list of T cell receptor beta chains from one sample in a study of T cell responses to AZD1222 COVID-19 vaccine. Profiling relied on immunoSEQ multiplex PCR, and the TCRdb table lists in-frame clones only, not all of them. This sample has some 130,000 clones, with about 91% found just once. The sample was peripheral blood, taken on day 0 of AZD1222 vaccination. These TCRs come from an adult in good health. Both conserved end residues are part of each CDR3. A D gene is named only where the DNA matches it firmly. Clone size is not always given. Where it is, it says once, few, many or a class for expanded clones.

>-|TRBD2|TRBV19|TRBJ2-7
TGTGCCAGTAGTCGACTAGCGGGAGTCGGTCCCTACGAGCAGTACTTC
CASSRLAGVGPYEQYF
>-|-|TRBV5-4|TRBJ2-1
TGTGCCAGCAGCTTGGATGAATACAATGAGCAGTTCTTC
CASSLDEYNEQFF
>once|-|TRBV5-4|TRBJ2-7
TGTGCCAGCAGCTTGGTGTCGGGAGCGGCCGTAAGAAAGCAGTACTTC
CASSLVSGAAVRKQYF
>-|-|TRBV7-3|TRBJ1-2
TGTGCCAGCAGCTTCCGGGACGGTTACCGCTACACCTTC
CASSFRDGYRYTF
>-|-|TRBV4-3|TRBJ2-7
TGCGCCAGCAGCCAAGCCTTGCGTGGGGCTTACGAGCAGTACTTC
CASSQALRGAYEQYF
>-|-|TRBV19|TRBJ2-5
TGTGCCAGTAGTAGCAGGGTTCAAGAGACCCAGTACTTC
CASSSRVQETQYF
>-|-|TRBV6-1|TRBJ1-5
TGTGCCAGCAGTGAAAACCGTCTTGGTTATCAGCCCCAGCATTTT
CASSENRLGYQPQHF
>-|-|TRBV7-2|TRBJ2-7
TGTGCCAGCAGCTTAGGCCTAGCTTCCTACGAGCAGTACTTC
CASSLGLASYEQYF
>-|TRBD2|TRBV3-1/TRBV3-2|TRBJ2-1
TGTGCCAGCAGCCAAGTAGGCGGGCTAGCGGGAGTGTACAATGAGCAGTTCTTC
CASSQVGGLAGVYNEQFF
>-|TRBD2|TRBV5-1|TRBJ2-7
TGCGCCAGCAGCTGGGGAATAGCGGGGGCCTACGAGCAGTACTTC
CASSWGIAGAYEQYF
>-|-|TRBV21-1|TRBJ2-5
TGTGCCAGCAGCAATCGACAGGACCCCCAAGAGACCCAGTACTTC
CASSNRQDPQETQYF
>-|-|TRBV4-3|TRBJ2-1
TGCGCCAGCAGCCACGAACCGAGGAGCAATGAGCAGTTCTTC
CASSHEPRSNEQFF
>once|-|TRBV14|TRBJ1-1
TGTGCCAGCAGCCAAGGGATCGCATATTCCCGGGAAGAGAACACTGAAGCTTTCTTT
CASSQGIAYSREENTEAFF
>-|-|TRBV7-2|TRBJ1-2
TGTGCCAGCAGCTTATCCCGGGCAAATGACTATGGCTACACCTTC
CASSLSRANDYGYTF
>-|-|TRBV7-8|TRBJ2-5
TGTGCCAGCAGCCGAATTCGGACGGCCGGGGAGACCCAGTACTTC
CASSRIRTAGETQYF
>-|-|TRBV13|TRBJ2-5
TGTGCCAGCAGCTTAAGTCTAGTGGGGCAAGAGACCCAGTACTTC
CASSLSLVGQETQYF
>-|-|TRBV19|TRBJ1-1
TGTGCCAGTAGTATAGATCCCTGGCGGAACACTGAAGCTTTCTTT
CASSIDPWRNTEAFF
>once|-|TRBV25-1|TRBJ2-7
TGTGCCAGCAATAACATCGGAGGATCCTACGAGCAGTACTTC
CASNNIGGSYEQYF
>-|-|TRBV5-1|TRBJ1-1
TGCGCCAGCAGCAAAGGGACATCGCCTGAAGCTTTCTTT
CASSKGTSPEAFF
>-|TRBD1|TRBV7-2|TRBJ1-1
TGTGCCAGCAGCTCCCGACAGGGGGCCGAAGCTTTCTTT
CASSSRQGAEAFF
>few|-|TRBV5-1|TRBJ2-3
TGCGCCAGCAGCTTGGTGGGGGACTCAATCGGGGATACGCAGTATTTT
CASSLVGDSIGDTQYF
>once|-|TRBV2|TRBJ1-5
TGTGCCAGCAGTACCTATAGCAATCAGCCCCAGCATTTT
CASSTYSNQPQHF
>-|-|TRBV3-1/TRBV3-2|TRBJ1-2
TGTGCCAGCAGCCGCAAGGATGGCTACACCTTC
CASSRKDGYTF
>-|TRBD1|TRBV5-6|TRBJ1-2
TGTGCCAGCAGCTTCCGTAGGGGGCCCTATGGCTACACCTTC
CASSFRRGPYGYTF
>once|-|TRBV3-1/TRBV3-2|TRBJ1-2
TGTGCCAGCAGCCAAGCAGACGCAATCGGCGCGGCTAACTATGGCTACACCTTC
CASSQADAIGAANYGYTF
>-|-|TRBV23-1|TRBJ1-5
TGCGCCAGCAGTCAATCAGGACAGACACGCAATCAGCCCCAGCATTTT
CASSQSGQTRNQPQHF
>-|TRBD2|TRBV13|TRBJ2-1
TGTGCCAGCAGCTTAGGCAGGGGACTCCTAGCGGGGGGCTCCTACAATGAGCAGTTCTTC
CASSLGRGLLAGGSYNEQFF
>once|-|TRBV7-3|TRBJ1-1
TGTGCCAGCAGCCAACGCCCGCCAACTGAAGCTTTCTTT
CASSQRPPTEAFF
>-|TRBD2|TRBV9|TRBJ2-5
TGTGCCAGCAGCGTACGAGGACTAGCGGGAGGGTACCAAGAGACCCAGTACTTC
CASSVRGLAGGYQETQYF
>-|TRBD1|TRBV2|TRBJ1-2
TGTGCCAGCGGGACAGATCTGTACTATGGCTACACCTTC
CASGTDLYYGYTF
>-|TRBD1|TRBV24-1|TRBJ2-1
TGTGCCACCAGTGACGCGGGACAGGGGCGCCCCAATGAGCAGTTCTTC
CATSDAGQGRPNEQFF
>-|-|TRBV19|TRBJ2-7
TGTGCCAGTAGTTTTTGGGGGAGAACGGACTTGGGCGAGCAGTACTTC
CASSFWGRTDLGEQYF